Listed below are T cell receptor beta chains from one sample, sequenced in a study of OX40 agonist ivuxolimab in advanced cancers. Sequencing was performed with immunoSEQ multiplex PCR; in TCRdb, only in-frame clones are kept and a portion is missing. Of roughly 90,000 clones in the sample, 85% to 95% were seen once. Material: CD4+ or CD8+ T cells sorted from blood, obtained in a trial of the OX40 agonist ivuxolimab. The receptor source for this set is an adult with an advanced solid tumor such as melanoma, head and neck, liver or kidney cancer. The CDR3 runs from the conserved cysteine through the conserved F or W. D genes are given only for firm matches. Size tells how often a clone was seen (once, few, many) or the class of an expanded clone, and some rows leave it out.

d_gene | j_gene | abundance | v_gene | CDR3aa | CDR3nt
. | TRBJ2-7 | . | TRBV6-5 | CASSYAATGYEQYF | TGTGCCAGCAGTTATGCGGCAACGGGATACGAGCAGTACTTC
. | TRBJ1-1 | . | TRBV29-1 | CSVGSTNTEAFF | TGCAGCGTTGGGTCGACGAACACTGAAGCTTTCTTT
. | TRBJ1-5 | . | TRBV27 | CASSLGVDQPQHF | TGTGCCAGCAGTTTGGGAGTGGATCAGCCCCAGCATTTT
. | TRBJ1-1 | once | TRBV27 | CASSFGGYTEAFF | TGTGCCAGCAGTTTCGGGGGTTACACTGAAGCTTTCTTT
TRBD2 | TRBJ2-7 | . | TRBV18 | CASSPPGTTHEQYF | TGTGCCAGCTCACCACCCGGGACTACCCACGAGCAGTACTTC
. | TRBJ2-5 | . | TRBV29-1 | CSVVGREQETQYF | TGCAGCGTTGTTGGCAGGGAACAAGAGACCCAGTACTTC
. | TRBJ1-1 | . | TRBV6-5 | CASSYPEAFF | TGTGCCAGCAGTTACCCTGAAGCTTTCTTT
. | TRBJ1-1 | . | TRBV29-1 | CSVGPGQAFF | TGCAGCGTTGGCCCCGGACAAGCTTTCTTT
TRBD2 | TRBJ2-5 | . | TRBV27 | CASSPGLAGGETQYF | TGTGCCAGCAGTCCAGGACTAGCGGGGGGAGAGACCCAGTACTTC
. | TRBJ2-3 | . | TRBV27 | CASSPTGTLLTDTQYF | TGTGCCAGCAGTCCTACCGGGACTTTACTCACAGATACGCAGTATTTT
TRBD1 | TRBJ2-5 | . | TRBV11-2 | CASSPWTGETQYF | TGTGCCAGCAGCCCCTGGACAGGGGAGACCCAGTACTTC
TRBD2 | TRBJ2-7 | . | TRBV7-9 | CASIPGEGFYEQYF | TGTGCCAGCATCCCGGGGGAGGGATTCTACGAGCAGTACTTC
. | TRBJ2-7 | . | TRBV7-2 | CASSLSRRRGYEQYF | TGTGCCAGCAGCTTAAGTCGCAGGAGAGGGTACGAGCAGTACTTC
. | TRBJ1-1 | . | TRBV25-1 | CASSTGSRRTEAFF | TGTGCCAGCAGTACAGGCTCCAGGAGGACTGAAGCTTTCTTT
TRBD2 | TRBJ2-7 | . | TRBV19 | CASSISSGRGVQYF | TGTGCCAGTAGTATTAGTAGCGGGAGAGGGGTGCAGTACTTC
. | TRBJ1-1 | . | TRBV27 | CASSLGSNTEAFF | TGTGCCAGCAGTTTAGGGAGTAACACTGAAGCTTTCTTT
TRBD1 | TRBJ2-1 | once | TRBV19 | CASDDRVRNEQFF | TGTGCCAGTGACGACAGGGTTCGGAATGAGCAGTTCTTC
. | TRBJ2-1 | . | TRBV6-5 | CASSTGLGRNEQFF | TGTGCCAGCAGTACCGGACTGGGCCGAAATGAGCAGTTCTTC
. | TRBJ2-1 | . | TRBV27 | CASSGELPFYNEQFF | TGTGCCAGCAGCGGGGAGTTACCTTTCTACAATGAGCAGTTCTTC
. | TRBJ1-1 | once | TRBV7-9 | CASSFGRGNTEAFF | TGTGCCAGCAGCTTCGGCAGGGGGAACACTGAAGCTTTCTTT
. | TRBJ1-1 | . | TRBV5-1 | CASSLVGPGRSTEAFF | TGCGCCAGCAGCTTGGTAGGTCCAGGTAGAAGTACTGAAGCTTTCTTT
TRBD2 | TRBJ2-1 | . | TRBV5-1 | CASSLEWASGRNEQFF | TGCGCCAGCAGCTTGGAATGGGCTAGCGGGAGGAATGAGCAGTTCTTC
TRBD2 | TRBJ2-3 | . | TRBV18 | CASSPQQEREGLDTQYF | TGTGCCAGCTCACCTCAACAGGAGAGGGAGGGCCTTGATACGCAGTATTTT
. | TRBJ2-5 | . | TRBV5-6 | CASSLDGQEQYF | TGTGCCAGCAGCTTGGACGGCCAAGAACAGTACTTC
. | TRBJ2-7 | . | TRBV29-1 | CSAPVGSEQYF | TGCAGCGCCCCTGTGGGGTCCGAGCAGTACTTC
. | TRBJ2-7 | . | TRBV4-1 | CASSQTGTGESYEQYF | TGCGCCAGCAGCCAAACTGGGACGGGGGAGTCCTACGAGCAGTACTTC
. | TRBJ2-6 | . | TRBV19 | CASSSRAGANVLTF | TGTGCCAGTAGTAGTAGGGCTGGGGCCAACGTCCTGACTTTC
. | TRBJ1-1 | . | TRBV6-5 | CASGHMNTEAFF | TGTGCCAGCGGCCACATGAACACTGAAGCTTTCTTT
. | TRBJ1-5 | . | TRBV2 | CASSTRGQSQPQHF | TGTGCCAGCAGCACCCGGGGCCAGAGCCAGCCCCAGCATTTT
. | TRBJ1-4 | . | TRBV6-5 | CASSVDREKLFF | TGTGCCAGCAGCGTCGACAGGGAAAAACTGTTTTTT
TRBD1 | TRBJ2-7 | . | TRBV13 | CASSFYTGQSNYEQYF | TGTGCCAGCAGCTTCTACACGGGACAGAGCAATTACGAGCAGTACTTC
TRBD1 | TRBJ1-2 | once | TRBV29-1 | CSVVGDRGRFYGYTF | TGCAGCGTTGTTGGGGACAGGGGGCGTTTCTATGGCTACACCTTC
. | TRBJ1-2 | . | TRBV15 | CATSRDRGQGRSYGYTF | TGTGCCACCAGCAGAGATCGAGGGCAGGGGAGGAGCTATGGCTACACCTTC
. | TRBJ1-2 | . | TRBV4-3 | CASSQDRTILNYGYTF | TGCGCCAGCAGCCAAGATAGAACAATCCTTAACTATGGCTACACCTTC
TRBD1 | TRBJ2-7 | . | TRBV7-9 | CASSAPTGYEQYF | TGTGCCAGCAGCGCCCCGACAGGGTACGAGCAGTACTTC
. | TRBJ2-7 | . | TRBV5-5 | CASTPRLGWDYEQYF | TGTGCCAGCACCCCTAGGTTAGGGTGGGACTACGAGCAGTACTTC
. | TRBJ1-5 | . | TRBV19 | CASSPWVSNQPQHF | TGTGCCAGTAGTCCTTGGGTAAGCAATCAGCCCCAGCATTTT
TRBD2 | TRBJ2-5 | . | TRBV2 | CASSEGSGGYQETQYF | TGTGCCAGCAGTGAAGGCAGCGGGGGGTACCAAGAGACCCAGTACTTC
TRBD2 | TRBJ2-3 | . | TRBV28 | CASSSVGGNTDTQYF | TGTGCCAGCAGTTCCGTGGGGGGGAACACAGATACGCAGTATTTT
TRBD2 | TRBJ2-5 | . | TRBV5-1 | CASRLREARPQETQYF | TGCGCCAGCAGGCTGCGGGAGGCAAGACCCCAAGAGACCCAGTACTTC
. | TRBJ2-1 | . | TRBV6-1 | CASSEVSTDEQFF | TGTGCCAGCAGTGAGGTATCGACGGATGAGCAGTTCTTC
TRBD2 | TRBJ2-3 | . | TRBV27 | CASSLSSGGAPDTQYF | TGTGCCAGCAGTCTCTCTAGCGGGGGGGCCCCAGATACGCAGTATTTT
TRBD1 | TRBJ1-6 | . | TRBV4-3 | CASSQARQGGNSPLHF | TGCGCCAGCAGCCAAGCCCGACAGGGTGGCAATTCACCCCTCCACTTT
. | TRBJ2-7 | . | TRBV7-9 | CASSLPTGYEQYF | TGTGCCAGCAGCCTCCCCACAGGCTACGAGCAGTACTTC